Shown below are 8 T cell receptor beta chains from a single sample sequenced in a study of blood T cell repertoires in COVID-19. TCRdb keeps only in-frame clones here, not all; method: immunoSEQ multiplex PCR. The table includes about 430,000 clones, 70% to 90% detected once. Sequenced sample: PBMCs or T cells enriched from blood (not recorded which). The receptors were sampled from a woman in her late teens or twenties who had been exposed to COVID-19.

The chain carries TRBV7-2 and TRBJ1-6; D is perhaps TRBD1 (6 bases). The CDR3 is made up of 14 amino acids. Germline V gene sequence: CDR1 SGHTA, CDR2 FQGNSA. With 5 bases removed from V and 10 bases from J, the gap between germline ends came to 15 bases. The CDR3 here is CASSPGQNHSPLHF. CDR3 sequence (DNA): TGTGCCAGCAGCCCCGGACAGAATCACTCACCCCTCCACTTT.

V usage is TRBV24-1 and J usage is TRBJ2-1; TRBD2 matches at 9 bases. Germline V gene data show CDR1 as KGHDR and CDR2 as SFDVKD. The V gene end was trimmed by 1 base and the J gene end by 0 bases; junction bases not matched to a gene: 3. The CDR3 contains 17 residues. The CDR3 loop reads CATSDFPAGGSYNEQFF. CDR3 nucleotides: TGTGCCACCAGTGATTTTCCAGCGGGGGGCTCCTACAATGAGCAGTTCTTC.

The J gene is TRBJ2-2, the V gene TRBV7-9; 7 nucleotides align to TRBD1. The CDR3 runs 16 residues. V shed 1 base, J shed 2 bases, and the junction held 4 bases outside the gene matches. CDR1 and CDR2 (germline): SEHNR, FQNEAQ (reference sequence). The CDR3 coding sequence is TGTGCCAGCAGCTTAGAGGACAGGTTTAACACCGGGGAGCTGTTTTTT. Translation gives CASSLEDRFNTGELFF.

V usage is TRBV3-1 (or the pseudogene TRBV3-2) and J usage is TRBJ2-3; perhaps TRBD2 as D (6 bases). CDR1 and CDR2 from the germline V gene are LGHDT and YNNKEL (reference sequence). V was pared by 1 base and J by 0 bases, with 17 bases between. CDR3 length equals 18 residues. The CDR3 DNA follows: TGTGCCAGCAGCCAAGTGGTTGGGCGAGCGGGTAGCACAGATACGCAGTATTTT. Translating it yields CASSQVVGRAGSTDTQYF.

The genes are TRBV25-1 and TRBJ2-7, with 9 bases identical to TRBD1. Trimming cost V 2 bases and J 4 bases; bases outside gene matches: 6. The germline gives CDR1 MGHDK, CDR2 SYGVNS. This CDR3 is built from 15 residues. The CDR3 reads CASSEGGQGMYEQYF. The CDR3 DNA is TGTGCCAGCAGTGAAGGGGGACAGGGTATGTACGAGCAGTACTTC.

Details on this clone: Other DNA sequences in the same sample also yield this CDR3. The J gene is TRBJ2-2, the V gene TRBV6-1, with unresolved D. Trimming stripped 2 bases from V and 2 bases from J, with 6 bases between. The germline CDR1 and CDR2 sequences are MNHNS and SASEGT. The CDR3 runs to 14 residues. The CDR3 bases are TGTGCCAGCAGTGAAATGAGAAACACCGGGGAGCTGTTTTTT. Translation gives CASSEMRNTGELFF.

This clone is a singleton in its sample. This rearrangement joins TRBV24-1 to TRBJ1-2; tentative D call: TRBD1 (6 bases). Germline-derived CDR1 and CDR2 are KGHDR and SFDVKD. The V end lost 10 bases, the J end lost 5 bases, and 16 bases lay between the germline ends. This CDR3 region has 13 residues. The CDR3 loop reads CATQPGRGYGYTF. CDR3 DNA sequence: TGTGCCACTCAACCCGGGAGGGGGTATGGCTACACCTTC.

V usage is TRBV4-2 and J usage is TRBJ1-2; the match to TRBD1 covers 9 bases. Germline values: CDR1 LGHNA, CDR2 YNFKEQ. The CDR3 is made up of 16 amino acids. The ends lost 0 bases at V and 4 bases at J; junction bases unmatched: 6. The CDR3 spells CASSQDQDRGSYGYTF. The CDR3 DNA follows: TGTGCCAGCAGCCAAGATCAGGACAGGGGCAGCTATGGCTACACCTTC.